The clone carrying this T cell receptor beta chain was counted once. This sample is part of a study of blood T cells in healthy people across ages. A second about 6 to 11 cycle PCR used barcoded and J-beta primers. TCRdb fed the 5' RACE reads into MiXCR, producing one record per CDR3 protein. Here the sample spans nearly 1 million distinct CDR3 sequences, just over 50% being singletons. This CDR3 contains 13 residues. Per germline, CDR1 SQVTM and CDR2 ANQGSEA. V and J are TRBV29-1 and TRBJ2-5; 7 bases agree with TRBD2. This clonotype was sampled from a woman aged 60-70 years in good health. Source material: blood. The CDR3 is CGAAGGSQETQYF. The CDR3 DNA reads TGCGGCGCCGCCGGCGGGAGCCAAGAGACCCAGTACTTC.